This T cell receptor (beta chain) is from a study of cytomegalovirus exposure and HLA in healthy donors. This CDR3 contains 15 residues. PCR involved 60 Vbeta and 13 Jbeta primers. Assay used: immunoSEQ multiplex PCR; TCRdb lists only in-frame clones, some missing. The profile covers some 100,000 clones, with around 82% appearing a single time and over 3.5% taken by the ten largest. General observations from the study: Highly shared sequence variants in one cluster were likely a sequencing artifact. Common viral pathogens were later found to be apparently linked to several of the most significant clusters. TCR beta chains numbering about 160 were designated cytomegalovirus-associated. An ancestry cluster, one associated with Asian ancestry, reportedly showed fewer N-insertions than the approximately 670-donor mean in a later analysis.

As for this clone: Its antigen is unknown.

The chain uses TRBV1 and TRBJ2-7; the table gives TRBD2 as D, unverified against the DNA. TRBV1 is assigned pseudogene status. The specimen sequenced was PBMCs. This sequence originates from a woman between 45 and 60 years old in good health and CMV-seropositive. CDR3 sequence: CTSSQKLAGVYEQYF. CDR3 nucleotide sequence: TGCACCAGCAGCCAGAAGTTAGCGGGGGTTTACGAGCAGTACTTC.